One sample yielded the 10 T cell receptor beta chains listed below, sequenced in a study of T cell repertoires in cytomegalovirus infection (dated by TCRdb to between 2018 and 2021). The listed sequencing device is Illumina HiSeq 1500. TCRdb took the public reads, trimmed them with fastp at Q25, ran MiXCR for clone calling and kept in-frame beta chains. Rows are combined by CDR3 protein, so each entry shows the most common genes and DNA. For this sample there are about 130,000 distinct CDR3 sequences; roughly 9% appear just once. About 9.4% of the sample goes to the ten largest clones. Sample: PBMCs. The receptors here all came from a human donor in good health (CMV status not recorded). Some clones in this sample may be carry-over from other donors' samples.

This clonotype occurred many times. The chain couples TRBV29-1 to TRBJ1-2; TRBD1 agrees at 7 bases. The CDR3 length is 15 residues. The V segment lost 1 base and the J segment 5 bases; nucleotides outside the gene matches: 10. CDR1 and CDR2 from the germline V gene are SQVTM and ANQGSEA. CDR3 loop: CSVEAQTGPTYGYTF. CDR3 nucleotide sequence: TGCAGCGTTGAAGCCCAGACAGGGCCAACGTATGGCTACACCTTC.

This clonotype was recorded a few times. The V and J genes are TRBV27 and TRBJ1-1; TRBD1 might be the D (5 bases). CDR3 length: 15 amino acids. CDR1 and CDR2 from the germline V gene are MNHEY and SMNVEV (reference sequence). The V and J ends lost 0 bases and 1 base respectively, with 9 bases between them. In nucleotides, the CDR3 is TGTGCCAGCAGTTTATCGCTAGGGGCGAACACTGAAGCTTTCTTT. The encoded protein is CASSLSLGANTEAFF.

This clonotype was counted ten times or more. The rearrangement joins TRBV28 to TRBJ1-2; a possible D gene is TRBD1 (5 bases). There are 13 residues in the CDR3. Germline lookup yields CDR1 MDHEN and CDR2 SYDVKM. Trimming removed 8 bases at V and 5 bases at J, with 15 bases between. The CDR3 bases are TGTGCCAGCCTTAAGACAGACGGATATGGCTACACCTTC. It specifies CASLKTDGYGYTF.

This clonotype was seen repeatedly, ten times or more. The chain uses TRBV7-2 and TRBJ1-1, with a tentative D call TRBD1 (6 bases). The CDR3 spans 15 residues. CDR1 SGHTA and CDR2 FQGNSA come from the germline V gene. Trimming removed 4 bases at V and 5 bases at J, with 17 bases between. The CDR3 protein is CASSYAQGSETEAFF. The CDR3 bases are TGTGCCAGCAGCTACGCCCAGGGGAGCGAGACTGAAGCTTTCTTT.

This clonotype appeared a few times. V gene TRBV20-1 combines with J gene TRBJ1-5; possibly TRBD1 for D (5 bases). Germline CDR1 is DFQATT and CDR2 is SNEGSKA (reference sequence). CDR3 size: 15 residues. Trimming stripped 1 base from V and 7 bases from J, with 17 bases between. The CDR3 region has the DNA TGCAGTGCTAGAGTGACACTAGACAGCGACCAGCCCCAGCATTTT. Its protein product is CSARVTLDSDQPQHF.

The chain carries TRBV20-1 and TRBJ2-1, with 9 bases matching TRBD2. Germline V gene data show CDR1 as DFQATT and CDR2 as SNEGSKA (reference sequence). The CDR3 runs to 14 residues. Trimming at V came to 4 bases and at J to 8 bases, leaving 9 bases not matched to a gene. CDR3 in amino acids: CSAKGGGAFYEQFF. The CDR3, as DNA: TGCAGTGCTAAAGGCGGGGGGGCGTTTTATGAGCAGTTCTTC.

Many counts were recorded for this clonotype. The rearrangement joins TRBV7-9 to TRBJ1-1, with unresolved D. The CDR3 loop spans 14 amino acids. The V end lost 4 bases, the J end lost 2 bases, and 11 bases lay between the germline ends. Germline V gene sequence: CDR1 SEHNR, CDR2 FQNEAQ (reference sequence). The CDR3 loop is CASSSLGYNTEAFF. CDR3 in DNA: TGTGCCAGCAGCTCCCTGGGGTATAACACTGAAGCTTTCTTT.

This clonotype has only a few counts. The rearrangement links TRBV2 to TRBJ2-1, with 8 bases aligning to TRBD2. CDR3 length equals 15 residues. Germline CDR1 is SNHLY and CDR2 is FYNNEI. Trimming cost V 7 bases and J 1 base; bases outside gene matches: 6. CDR3 sequence reads: CASTIGGASYNEQFF. The CDR3 bases are TGTGCCAGCACCATCGGGGGGGCGTCCTACAATGAGCAGTTCTTC.

This clonotype has ten or more counts. The chain employs TRBV7-2 and TRBJ2-1; tentative D call: TRBD1 (6 bases). V was shortened by 3 bases and J by 5 bases, with 11 bases between the two germline ends. CDR3 length: 14 amino acids. Germline values: CDR1 SGHTA, CDR2 FQGNSA. The CDR3 region is CASSFRQAHNEQFF. The CDR3 nucleotides are TGTGCCAGCAGCTTTCGACAGGCCCACAATGAGCAGTTCTTC.

In its sample, this clonotype was seen many times. The chain employs TRBV7-8 and TRBJ2-2; 7 bases align to TRBD1. Germline CDR1 reads SGHVS; CDR2 reads FQNEAQ. This CDR3 has 12 residues. Trimming at V came to 10 bases and at J to 7 bases, leaving 6 bases not matched to a gene. The chain's CDR3 is CATKGAGGELFF. CDR3 nucleotide sequence: TGTGCCACTAAGGGGGCGGGCGGGGAGCTGTTTTTT. Full variable domain (outside the CDR3, taken from reference TRBV7-8 and TRBJ2-2): GAGVSQSPRYKVAKRGQDVALRCDPISGHVSLFWYQQALGQGPEFLTYFQNEAQLDKSGLPSDRFFAERPEGSVSTLKIQRTQQEDSAVYLCATKGAGGELFFGEGSRLTVL.